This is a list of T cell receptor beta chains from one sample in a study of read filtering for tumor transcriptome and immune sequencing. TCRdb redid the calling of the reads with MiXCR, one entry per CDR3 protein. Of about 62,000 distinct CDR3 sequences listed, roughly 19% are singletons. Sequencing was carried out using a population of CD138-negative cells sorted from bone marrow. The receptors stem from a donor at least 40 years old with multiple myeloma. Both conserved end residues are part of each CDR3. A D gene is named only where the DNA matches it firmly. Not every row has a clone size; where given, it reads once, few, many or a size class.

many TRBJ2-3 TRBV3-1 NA TGTGCCAGCAGCCACGCCGGACTCCTCACAGATACGCAGTATTTT CASSHAGLLTDTQYF
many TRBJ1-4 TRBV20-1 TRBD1 TGCAGTGCTAGAGATGTTCGGACAGGGAACGCGGAAAAACTGTTTTTT CSARDVRTGNAEKLFF
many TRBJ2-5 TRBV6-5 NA TGTGCCAGCCAGACAGGTTTGGAGACCCAGTACTTC CASQTGLETQYF
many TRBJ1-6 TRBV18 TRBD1 TGTGCCAGCTCACAAGGACAGGACTCTTATTCACCCCTCCACTTT CASSQGQDSYSPLHF
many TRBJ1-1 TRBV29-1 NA TGCACCTCCTCTGGCGGCCTAATGGACACTGAAGCTTTCTTT CTSSGGLMDTEAFF
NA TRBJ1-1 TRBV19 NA TGTGCCAGTAGTATCTTCGCAGGGAACACTGAAGCTTCCTTT CASSIFAGNTEASF
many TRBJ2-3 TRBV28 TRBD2 TGTGCCAGCAGTGTCGGGACTAGTCCAGATACGCAGTATTTT CASSVGTSPDTQYF
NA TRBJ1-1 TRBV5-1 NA TGCGCCAGCAGCTTGGCCGAAGGGACTGAAGCTTTCTTT CASSLAEGTEAFF
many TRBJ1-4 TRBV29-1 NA TGCAGCCCCCTTTACGAAAAACTGTTTTTT CSPLYEKLFF
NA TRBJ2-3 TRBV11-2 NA TGTGCCAGCAGCTTGAGGGGAGCGGCAGATACGCAGTATTTT CASSLRGAADTQYF
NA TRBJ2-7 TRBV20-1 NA TGCAGTGCGAGCTCTTCAGGACAGACTACCTACGAGCAGTACTTC CSASSSGQTTYEQYF